The text below deals with one TCR beta chain. The protocol was immunoSEQ multiplex PCR, while the TCRdb copy is restricted to in-frame clones and leaves out a portion. The table lists fewer than 100,000 clones, approximately 95% of them singletons. This sample is drawn from a study of technical replicates of blood from a handful of donors. The CDR3 has 12 amino acids. The V and J ends lost 0 bases and 6 bases respectively, with 6 bases between them. The germline V gene has CDR1 KGHSH and CDR2 LQKENI. The sample comprised T cells isolated from PBMCs. The source is a human donor in good health. This chain uses TRBV18 with TRBJ2-7; D is unclear. The CDR3 DNA follows: TGTGCCAGCTCACCACCCGGGTCCGAGCAGTACTTC. As protein: CASSPPGSEQYF.